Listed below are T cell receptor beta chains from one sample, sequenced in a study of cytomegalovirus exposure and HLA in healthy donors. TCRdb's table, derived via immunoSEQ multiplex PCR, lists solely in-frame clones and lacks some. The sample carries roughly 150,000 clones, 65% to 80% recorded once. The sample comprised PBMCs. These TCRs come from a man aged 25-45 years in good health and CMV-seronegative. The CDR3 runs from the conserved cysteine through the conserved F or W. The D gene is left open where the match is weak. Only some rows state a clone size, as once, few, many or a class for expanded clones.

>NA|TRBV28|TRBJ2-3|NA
CASAAALQRGTDTQYF
TGTGCCAGCGCAGCGGCATTGCAGAGGGGGACAGATACGCAGTATTTT
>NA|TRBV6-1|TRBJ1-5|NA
CASSRDTFNNQPQHF
TGTGCCAGCAGCAGGGACACCTTTAACAATCAGCCCCAGCATTTT
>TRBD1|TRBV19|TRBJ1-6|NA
CATKPRQGLLNSPLHF
TGTGCCACCAAACCAAGACAGGGCCTACTAAATTCACCCCTCCACTTT
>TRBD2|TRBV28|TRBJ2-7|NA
CASSPRLGTSGSGSYEQYF
TGTGCCAGCAGTCCCCGCCTTGGGACTAGCGGGTCCGGCTCCTACGAGCAGTACTTC
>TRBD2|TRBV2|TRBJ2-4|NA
CASSVGGGQHIQYF
TGTGCCAGCAGTGTGGGGGGAGGGCAGCACATTCAGTACTTC
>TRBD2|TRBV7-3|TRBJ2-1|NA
CASRGEGREGFPGEQFF
TGTGCCAGCAGAGGGGAGGGCAGGGAGGGTTTTCCGGGTGAGCAGTTCTTC
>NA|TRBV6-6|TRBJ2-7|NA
CASSPSRGGGSYEQYF
TGTGCCAGCAGCCCCTCGAGGGGGGGAGGCTCCTACGAGCAGTACTTC
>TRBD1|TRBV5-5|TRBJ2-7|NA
CASSSKATGGSSYEQYF
TGTGCCAGCAGCAGTAAGGCGACAGGGGGCAGCTCCTACGAGCAGTACTTC
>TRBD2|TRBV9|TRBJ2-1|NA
CASSVRGLAGSQDEQFF
TGTGCCAGCAGCGTAAGAGGACTAGCGGGGTCTCAGGATGAGCAGTTCTTC
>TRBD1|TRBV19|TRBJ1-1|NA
CASSLRPGTGLKAEAFF
TGTGCCAGTAGTCTCCGTCCCGGGACAGGGTTGAAGGCTGAAGCTTTCTTT
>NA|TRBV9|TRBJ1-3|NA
CASSVLGSSGNTIYF
TGTGCCAGCAGCGTGTTGGGCAGCTCTGGAAACACCATATATTTT
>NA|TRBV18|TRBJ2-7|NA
CASSATGLDEQYF
TGTGCCAGCTCGGCAACAGGGCTCGACGAGCAGTACTTC
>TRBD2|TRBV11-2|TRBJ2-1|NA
CASSSGLAGGNEQFF
TGTGCCAGCAGCTCGGGACTAGCGGGAGGCAATGAGCAGTTCTTC
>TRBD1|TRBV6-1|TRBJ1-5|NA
CASSYPGQANQPQHF
TGTGCCAGCAGCTACCCGGGACAGGCCAATCAGCCCCAGCATTTT
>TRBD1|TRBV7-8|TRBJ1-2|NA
CASSNWTGPYGYTF
TGTGCCAGCAGCAATTGGACAGGGCCTTATGGCTACACCTTC
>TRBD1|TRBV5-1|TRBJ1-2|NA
CASSSTGTAYGYTF
TGCGCCAGCAGCTCTACCGGGACAGCCTATGGCTACACCTTC
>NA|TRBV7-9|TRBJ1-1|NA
CASSRLGLNTEAFF
TGTGCCAGCAGCCGGCTGGGCCTCAACACTGAAGCTTTCTTT
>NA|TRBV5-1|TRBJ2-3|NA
CASSLVGGQDPILDTQYF
TGCGCCAGCAGCTTGGTGGGCGGGCAGGACCCCATTTTAGATACGCAGTATTTT
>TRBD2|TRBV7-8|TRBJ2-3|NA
CASSLLLAGGQYF
TGTGCCAGCAGCTTACTACTAGCGGGGGGCCAGTATTTT
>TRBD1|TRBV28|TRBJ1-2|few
CASSLGTGGYGYTF
TGTGCCAGCAGTTTGGGGACAGGGGGCTATGGCTACACCTTC
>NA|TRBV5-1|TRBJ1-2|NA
CASSSDGRGYGYTF
TGCGCCAGCAGCTCAGACGGAAGGGGCTATGGCTACACCTTC
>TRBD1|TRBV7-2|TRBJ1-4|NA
CASSLGGDREPANEKLFF
TGTGCCAGCAGCTTAGGTGGAGACAGGGAACCGGCAAATGAAAAACTGTTTTTT
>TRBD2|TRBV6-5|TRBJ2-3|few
CASSYRGEGDTQYF
TGTGCCAGCAGTTACCGGGGGGAAGGGGATACGCAGTATTTT
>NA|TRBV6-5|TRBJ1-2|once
CASSLGQYYGYTF
TGTGCCAGCAGCCTTGGACAGTACTATGGCTACACCTTC
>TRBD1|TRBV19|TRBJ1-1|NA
CASSPLDRYTSDTEAFF
TGTGCCAGTAGTCCTTTGGACAGGTATACGTCTGACACTGAAGCTTTCTTT
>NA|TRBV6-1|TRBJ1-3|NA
CASSSRHSLGDTIYF
TGTGCCAGCAGTAGTAGGCACTCCTTAGGGGACACCATATATTTT
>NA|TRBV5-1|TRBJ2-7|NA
CASSLRGPTYSSYEQYF
TGCGCCAGCAGCTTGCGAGGGCCGACCTATTCCTCCTACGAGCAGTACTTC
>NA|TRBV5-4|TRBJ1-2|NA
CASSFGSGGGYGYTF
TGTGCCAGCAGCTTCGGCAGCGGGGGTGGCTATGGCTACACCTTC
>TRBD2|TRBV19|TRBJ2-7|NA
CASSSPTSGSNYEQYF
TGTGCCAGTAGTTCCCCGACTAGCGGGAGTAATTACGAGCAGTACTTC
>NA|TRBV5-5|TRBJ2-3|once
CASSSGGGSLSTDTQYF
TGTGCCAGCAGCTCCGGAGGGGGCTCACTTAGCACAGATACGCAGTATTTT
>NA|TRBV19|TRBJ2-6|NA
CASSMDSSGANVLTF
TGTGCCAGTAGTATGGACAGCTCTGGGGCCAACGTCCTGACTTTC
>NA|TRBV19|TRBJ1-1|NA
CAVRDANTEAFF
TGTGCGGTCAGGGATGCGAACACTGAAGCTTTCTTT
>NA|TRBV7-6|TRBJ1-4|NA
CASSLQGEKLFF
TGTGCCAGCAGCTTGCAGGGAGAAAAACTGTTTTTT
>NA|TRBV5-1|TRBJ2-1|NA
CASSLVSNNEQFF
TGCGCCAGCAGCTTGGTGTCTAATAATGAGCAGTTCTTC
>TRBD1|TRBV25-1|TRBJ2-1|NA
CASSLPGGNNNEQFF
TGTGCCAGCAGTCTTCCAGGGGGTAACAACAATGAGCAGTTCTTC
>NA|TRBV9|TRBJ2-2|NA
CASSPGNTGELFF
TGTGCCAGCAGCCCCGGTAACACCGGGGAGCTGTTTTTT
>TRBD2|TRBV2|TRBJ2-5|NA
CASSDPSGGLETQYF
TGTGCCAGCAGTGACCCTAGCGGGGGTTTGGAGACCCAGTACTTC
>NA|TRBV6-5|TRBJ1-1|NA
CASSPSDGGTEAFF
TGTGCCAGCAGCCCCTCGGACGGAGGCACTGAAGCTTTCTTT
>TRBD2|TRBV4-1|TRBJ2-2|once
CASSLWGGREGTGELFF
TGCGCCAGCAGCTTGTGGGGGGGGCGGGAGGGGACCGGGGAGCTGTTTTTT
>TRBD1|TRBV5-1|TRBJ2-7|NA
CASSETGGAYEQYF
TGCGCCAGCAGCGAAACAGGGGGTGCCTACGAGCAGTACTTC
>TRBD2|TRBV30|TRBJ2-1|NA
CAWNGLALNEQFF
TGTGCCTGGAACGGACTAGCTTTGAATGAGCAGTTCTTC
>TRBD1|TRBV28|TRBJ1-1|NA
CASSEGQGYPEAFF
TGTGCCAGCAGTGAAGGACAGGGGTACCCTGAAGCTTTCTTT
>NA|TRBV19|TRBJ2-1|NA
CASSTQGVDEQFF
TGTGCCAGTAGTACCCAGGGTGTAGATGAGCAGTTCTTC
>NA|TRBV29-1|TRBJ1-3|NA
CSVSGRGGNTIYF
TGCAGCGTCTCGGGTCGGGGAGGAAACACCATATATTTT
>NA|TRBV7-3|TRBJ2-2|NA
CASSPKVPGFANTGELFF
TGTGCCAGCAGCCCGAAGGTACCGGGGTTCGCGAACACCGGGGAGCTGTTTTTT
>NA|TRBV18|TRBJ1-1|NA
CASSPGGLNTEAFF
TGTGCCAGCTCCCCGGGGGGGCTCAACACTGAAGCTTTCTTT
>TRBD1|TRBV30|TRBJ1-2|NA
CAWRRDSYGYTF
TGTGCCTGGAGGAGGGACAGCTATGGCTACACCTTC
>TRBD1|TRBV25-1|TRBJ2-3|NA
CASSESLRDRTDTQYF
TGTGCCAGCAGTGAATCCCTTCGGGACAGAACAGATACGCAGTATTTT
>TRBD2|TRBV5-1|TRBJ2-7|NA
CASSLGTSGGDEQYF
TGCGCCAGCAGCTTGGGGACTAGCGGGGGAGACGAGCAGTACTTC
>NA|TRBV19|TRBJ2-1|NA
CASSRGSGSYNEQFF
TGTGCCAGTAGTAGAGGGTCGGGCTCCTACAATGAGCAGTTCTTC
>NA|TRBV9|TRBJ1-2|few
CASSDDSGQGVLFGYTF
TGTGCCAGCAGCGATGATTCAGGGCAAGGGGTATTATTTGGCTACACCTTC
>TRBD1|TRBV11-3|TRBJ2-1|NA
CASSLGTGGKDEQFF
TGTGCCAGCAGCTTAGGCACAGGGGGTAAAGATGAGCAGTTCTTC
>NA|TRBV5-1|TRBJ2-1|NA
CASSLAAGRLKFF
TGCGCCAGCAGCCTGGCGGCAGGGCGTCTTAAGTTCTTC
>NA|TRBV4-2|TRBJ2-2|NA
CASSQEGGTANTGELFF
TGTGCCAGCAGCCAGGAAGGCGGGACAGCTAACACCGGGGAGCTGTTTTTT
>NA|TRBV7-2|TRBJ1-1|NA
CASRVNRLNTEAFF
TGTGCCAGCAGGGTTAACAGATTGAACACTGAAGCTTTCTTT
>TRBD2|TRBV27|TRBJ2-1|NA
CASRRGGGYNEQFF
TGTGCCAGCAGACGTGGCGGGGGGTACAATGAGCAGTTCTTC
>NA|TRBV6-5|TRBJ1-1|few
CASSRSQVTEAFF
TGTGCCAGCAGTAGATCACAAGTCACTGAAGCTTTCTTT
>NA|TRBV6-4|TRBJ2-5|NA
CASTRETQYF
TGTGCCAGCACGAGGGAGACCCAGTACTTC
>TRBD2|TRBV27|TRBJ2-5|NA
CASSYSGRAVQETQYF
TGTGCCAGCAGTTACAGCGGGAGGGCCGTCCAAGAGACCCAGTACTTC
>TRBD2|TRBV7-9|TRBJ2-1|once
CASSLVPLDGGDEQFF
TGTGCCAGCAGCTTAGTCCCATTGGACGGGGGGGATGAGCAGTTCTTC